Below, one T cell receptor (beta chain) is given with its context. The antigen is not known. Donors contributed one heparinised blood draw apiece, averaging around 100 mL. CD4+ cells of the naive, central memory, regulatory and stem cell-like memory types were sorted via CD45RO/CCR7/CD25/CD127/CD95/CD27. The CDR3 is 20 amino acids. Sequencing targeted expressed TCRB transcripts, as all isolated RNA had been reverse transcribed. Sequencing was performed with immunoSEQ multiplex PCR; in TCRdb, only in-frame clones are kept and a portion is missing. The sample includes fewer than 30,000 clones, 56% of them seen just once. This record comes from a study of beta chain features in type 1 diabetes. Study-wide context: Sorted cells from all samples, numbering some 99,000,000, were examined. The study's findings and limits: The naive, central memory and Treg TCRB repertoires showed an apparent similarity that was greater among patients than among healthy donors. For Type 1 diabetes patients, all four CD4+ subsets carried TCRB CDR3s that were moderately but significantly shorter.

The TCR originated in a woman younger than 35 with type 1 diabetes. Sequenced sample: Tregs from blood. The chain couples TRBV21-1 to TRBJ2-7; the table's D call, TRBD2, has no DNA check behind it. TRBV21-1 is described as a pseudogene. CDR3: CASPQAGTRTIQHRHYEQYF. As DNA, the CDR3 is TGTGCCAGCCCCCAGGCCGGGACTAGGACTATACAACATCGGCACTACGAGCAGTACTTC.